The 28 T cell receptor beta chains below come from one sample, sequenced in a study of T cell changes during pregnancy in multiple sclerosis. Profiling relied on immunoSEQ multiplex PCR, and the TCRdb table lists in-frame clones only, not all of them. The repertoire holds about 34,000 clones, with 90% as singletons. The sample in question was CD8+ T cells from peripheral blood mononuclear cells, obtained in the second trimester of pregnancy. Source of these receptors: a female donor with multiple sclerosis, enrolled in a pregnancy study.

By sample share, this clone is medium-sized. The chain recombines TRBV28 with TRBJ2-3, with 7 bases lining up with TRBD2. Germline V lookup: CDR1 MDHEN, CDR2 SYDVKM. The CDR3 sequence is 12 residues long. Unmatched junction bases numbered 0, after V lost 5 bases and J lost 4 bases. The chain's CDR3 is CASSTSADTQYF. Written as DNA, the CDR3 is TGTGCCAGCAGTACTAGCGCAGATACGCAGTATTTT. Full variable domain (remainder filled in from reference TRBV28 and TRBJ2-3): DVKVTQSSRYLVKRTGEKVFLECVQDMDHENMFWYRQDPGLGLRLIYFSYDVKMKEKGDIPEGYSVSREKKERFSLILESASTNQTSMYLCASSTSADTQYFGPGTRLTVL.

V is TRBV11-2 and J is TRBJ2-3; TRBD2 matches 8 bases. V was clipped by 1 base and J by 6 bases; unmatched bases: 12. The CDR3 is 17 amino acids. Germline loops: CDR1 SGHAT, CDR2 FQNNGV. Here the CDR3 reads CASSLGPRGRREDTQYF. The CDR3, as DNA: TGTGCCAGCAGCTTAGGTCCGCGCGGGAGGAGGGAGGATACGCAGTATTTT.

This chain joins TRBV4-1 and TRBJ2-1, with a tentative D call TRBD1 (6 bases). CDR1 and CDR2 (germline): MGHRA, YSYEKL. V was cut by 1 base and J by 8 bases, with 18 bases left in between. The CDR3 length is 16 residues. CDR3 DNA: TGCGCCAGCAGCCAAGCAAGGGGGACCCCAGTCGATGAGCAGTTCTTC. It codes for CASSQARGTPVDEQFF.

V gene TRBV19 combines with J gene TRBJ2-7; D may be TRBD2 (6 bases). V was trimmed by 8 bases and J by 5 bases, leaving 22 bases between them. The CDR3 length is 15 residues. From germline, CDR1 is LNHDA and CDR2 SQIVND (reference sequence). The CDR3 region is CASSKLGGPGDEQYF. DNA of the CDR3: TGTGCCAGTTCCAAATTGGGTGGTCCGGGGGACGAGCAGTACTTC.

The V and J genes are TRBV5-6 and TRBJ2-7; D ambiguous. Trimming stripped 1 base from V and 3 bases from J, with 14 bases between. The CDR3 covers 15 residues. CDR1 and CDR2 from the germline V gene are SGHDT and YYEEEE. CDR3 sequence reads: CASSLLFSPFYEQYF. The CDR3 nucleotides are TGTGCCAGCAGCTTGCTATTTTCACCCTTCTACGAGCAGTACTTC.

The chain employs TRBV9 and TRBJ2-2, with TRBD2 identical over 11 bases. Germline CDR1 is SGDLS and CDR2 is YYNGEE. Germline trimming cut 0 bases from V and 8 bases from J; bases unmatched to any gene: 12. This CDR3 has 18 residues. CDR3 region: CASSVALRLAGGPGELFF. CDR3 bases: TGTGCCAGCAGCGTAGCTCTGAGGTTAGCGGGAGGGCCAGGGGAGCTGTTTTTT.

DNA of the CDR3: TGTGCCAGCAGTCGCTACGAGCAGTACTTC. Its protein is CASSRYEQYF. V gene TRBV2 combines with J gene TRBJ2-7; no clear D gene. The CDR3 is 10 amino acids. The germline V gene has CDR1 SNHLY and CDR2 FYNNEI. V was shortened by 5 bases and J by 3 bases, with 2 bases between the two germline ends.

This clone showed up just once. J is TRBJ2-1 and V is TRBV27, with 15 positions matching TRBD2. The germline gives CDR1 MNHEY, CDR2 SMNVEV (reference sequence). The V segment lost 5 bases and the J segment 7 bases; nucleotides outside the gene matches: 3. The CDR3 has 15 residues. This chain's CDR3 is CASSPGLAGGNEQFF. The CDR3 nucleotides read TGTGCCAGCAGTCCGGGACTAGCGGGAGGTAATGAGCAGTTCTTC.

J is TRBJ2-4 and V is TRBV2, with a weak D call TRBD1 (5 bases). V dropped 3 bases and J dropped 5 bases, with 8 bases sitting between them. The V gene's germline CDR1 is SNHLY and CDR2 FYNNEI. The CDR3 runs to 13 residues. The CDR3, as DNA: TGTGCCAGCAGTGACAGGACACAAAACATTCAGTACTTC. Its translation: CASSDRTQNIQYF.

The chain carries TRBV27 and TRBJ2-7, with 12 bases matching TRBD2. V shed 2 bases and J 4 bases; nucleotides not matched to a gene: 9. CDR1 is MNHEY and CDR2 is SMNVEV in the germline V gene (reference sequence). The CDR3 consists of 17 residues. CDR3 protein: CASSLSHPGLAGYEQYF. DNA for the CDR3: TGTGCCAGCAGTTTAAGCCACCCCGGACTAGCGGGATACGAGCAGTACTTC.

V usage is TRBV27 and J usage is TRBJ2-5; 8 nucleotides line up with TRBD2. J gave up 5 bases and V 5 bases, and 16 bases lay outside the gene matches. The CDR3 covers 17 residues. Germline lookup yields CDR1 MNHEY and CDR2 SMNVEV (reference sequence). As DNA, the CDR3 is TGTGCCAGCAGTCCTTTGATAAGCGGGAGCCAGAACGAGACCCAGTACTTC. It encodes CASSPLISGSQNETQYF.

The chain carries TRBV4-1 and TRBJ2-5; TRBD2 agrees at 7 bases. Germline values: CDR1 MGHRA, CDR2 YSYEKL. With 4 bases clipped from V and 3 bases from J, the junction kept 8 bases outside the gene matches. The CDR3 length is 15 residues. As DNA, the CDR3 is TGCGCCAGCAGCCCTAGAGCGGGACCGAAAGAGACCCAGTACTTC. This gives the protein CASSPRAGPKETQYF.

The V call is TRBV7-4, the J call TRBJ1-1, with D possibly matching TRBD1 (6 bases). V was pared by 1 base and J by 1 base, with 10 bases between. This CDR3 spans 15 amino acids. CDR1 is SGHVT and CDR2 is SQSDAQ in the germline V gene. This CDR3 reads CASSLGGQSNTEAFF. The CDR3 coding sequence is TGTGCCAGCAGCTTAGGAGGACAGTCGAACACTGAAGCTTTCTTT.

This chain uses TRBV9 with TRBJ2-2; a possible D gene is TRBD2 (6 bases). Germline V gives CDR1 SGDLS, CDR2 YYNGEE. This CDR3 is built from 18 residues. V dropped 4 bases and J dropped 2 bases, with 21 bases sitting between them. CDR3 nucleotide sequence: TGTGCCAGCAGCCCCGCGCCGTTGGTAGCGGTCAACACCGGGGAGCTGTTTTTT. As protein: CASSPAPLVAVNTGELFF.

The V gene is TRBV4-1, the J gene TRBJ1-1; tentatively, D is TRBD1 (6 bases). V lost 0 bases to trimming and J lost 6 bases, with 11 bases between them. CDR3 size: 14 residues. Germline V gene data show CDR1 as MGHRA and CDR2 as YSYEKL. In nucleotides, the CDR3 is TGCGCCAGCAGCCAAGAGGCAGGGGATCCTGAAGCTTTCTTT. Translating gives CASSQEAGDPEAFF.

The V gene is TRBV4-1, the J gene TRBJ2-7; D is unresolved. The V end lost 1 base, the J end lost 3 bases, and 7 bases lay between the germline ends. Germline V gene data show CDR1 as MGHRA and CDR2 as YSYEKL. CDR3 length: 13 residues. The CDR3 bases are TGCGCCAGCAGCCAAGGACGGAGCTACGAGCAGTACTTC. This translates into CASSQGRSYEQYF.

By share of the sample, this clone is medium-sized. This chain uses TRBV6-4 with TRBJ2-1, with TRBD2 matching over 12 bases. CDR1 is MRHNA, CDR2 SNTAGT, per germline. The CDR3 contains 15 residues. Trimming took 0 bases from V and 6 from J; bases not matched to a gene: 0. CDR3 region: CASSDSTSGSNEQFF. The CDR3 DNA follows: TGTGCCAGCAGTGACTCGACTAGCGGGAGCAATGAGCAGTTCTTC.

V and J are TRBV29-1 and TRBJ2-5; TRBD1 aligns across 7 bases. The CDR3 has 14 amino acids. Germline V gene sequence: CDR1 SQVTM, CDR2 ANQGSEA. After removal of 3 bases from V and 4 bases from J, the junction contained 8 bases not matched to a gene. CDR3 sequence: CSVEYGAGGETQYF. The CDR3 DNA sequence: TGCAGCGTTGAGTATGGGGCAGGGGGAGAGACCCAGTACTTC.

CDR3 residues: CASCFSGSGETQYF. The CDR3 bases are TGTGCCAGTTGCTTTAGCGGGAGCGGGGAGACCCAGTACTTC. This rearrangement joins TRBV27 to TRBJ2-5, with 9 bases fitting TRBD2. The V and J ends lost 9 bases and 5 bases, in that order; junction bases with no gene match: 10. This CDR3 has 14 residues. Germline assignment: CDR1 MNHEY and CDR2 SMNVEV (reference sequence).

This chain connects TRBV4-3 to TRBJ2-7; D might be TRBD2 (5 bases). The CDR3 consists of 15 residues. With 4 bases removed from V and 0 bases from J, the gap between germline ends came to 13 bases. The V gene's germline CDR1 is LGHNA and CDR2 YSLEER. The CDR3 DNA reads TGCGCCAGCAGCCGGTTCGGCGGGCCCTCCTACGAGCAGTACTTC. Translated: CASSRFGGPSYEQYF.

Note on this clone: Other nucleotide sequences in the sample specify the same CDR3. V is TRBV5-1 and J is TRBJ2-7; D is unresolved. Germline V gives CDR1 SGHRS, CDR2 YFSETQ. The V and J ends lost 0 bases and 3 bases respectively, with 7 bases between them. The CDR3 contains 13 residues. This CDR3 reads CASSLAADYEQYF. CDR3 nucleotides: TGCGCCAGCAGCTTGGCCGCGGACTACGAGCAGTACTTC.

The chain combines TRBV28 with TRBJ2-5; possible D gene TRBD1, 6 bases. The CDR3 sequence is 15 residues long. Germline V CDR1 and CDR2: MDHEN, SYDVKM. Deletions cut 1 base from V and 1 base from J, with 10 bases between. The CDR3 coding sequence is TGTGCCAGCAGTTTATTCTCGGACAGCCAAGAGACCCAGTACTTC. It is translated as CASSLFSDSQETQYF.

This clone was recorded only once. The chain recombines TRBV30 with TRBJ2-7; maybe TRBD2 (5 bases). The CDR3 length is 13 residues. Germline CDR1 reads GTSNPN; CDR2 reads SVGIG (reference sequence). The ends were cut back, 4 bases at V and 2 bases at J, with 12 bases in the middle. CDR3 loop: CAWTPGKPYEQYF. The CDR3 DNA follows: TGTGCCTGGACCCCGGGGAAACCCTACGAGCAGTACTTC.

The CDR3 spells CASSSDPPAGVADTQYF. The CDR3 DNA reads TGTGCCAGCAGCTCAGACCCCCCCGCGGGAGTCGCAGATACGCAGTATTTT. The V call is TRBV7-3, the J call TRBJ2-3, with 7 bases identical to TRBD2. This CDR3 region has 17 residues. Looked up from germline, CDR1 is SGHTA and CDR2 is FQGTGA. V was pared by 4 bases and J by 4 bases, with 14 bases of the junction left unmatched.

The chain has TRBV5-1 and TRBJ2-1, with 7 bases lining up with TRBD1. The CDR3 spans 15 residues. CDR1 SGHRS and CDR2 YFSETQ come from the germline V gene. The trim removed 2 bases at V and 2 bases at J, leaving 4 bases unmatched. In DNA form, the CDR3 reads TGCGCCAGCAGCTTCCACAGGGGCACCTACAATGAGCAGTTCTTC. Amino acid sequence: CASSFHRGTYNEQFF.

The rearrangement links TRBV2 to TRBJ2-3; 7 nucleotides agree with TRBD1. The CDR3 runs 15 residues. V was clipped by 10 bases and J by 2 bases; unmatched bases: 12. Germline loops: CDR1 SNHLY, CDR2 FYNNEI. CDR3 sequence (DNA): TGTGCCATTAACCTGGGACAGTCGTACACAGATACGCAGTATTTT. As protein: CAINLGQSYTDTQYF.

This clone was recorded a few times. The rearrangement uses TRBV10-3 and TRBJ1-1, with D uncertain. CDR3 length: 17 residues. Deletions cut 1 base from V and 4 bases from J, with 19 bases between. Germline V lookup: CDR1 ENHRY, CDR2 SYGVKD. This CDR3 is CAISELIQPRRSTEAFF. The CDR3 nucleotides read TGTGCCATCAGTGAGTTGATACAGCCGCGGAGGAGCACTGAAGCTTTCTTT.

The CDR3 loop reads CASSSASRYEQYF. The DNA of the CDR3 is TGTGCCAGCAGTTCCGCATCTAGGTACGAGCAGTACTTC. This sequence joins TRBV28 and TRBJ2-7; D call uncertain. CDR1 and CDR2 (germline): MDHEN, SYDVKM. CDR3 length: 13 amino acids. V was pared by 4 bases and J by 4 bases, with 11 bases between.